This TCR beta chain was identified during a study of T cell changes during pregnancy in multiple sclerosis. Data came from immunoSEQ multiplex PCR; TCRdb stores just in-frame clones and leaves some out. The sample yields roughly 23,000 clones, about 88% seen once. This material consisted of CD4+ T cells from peripheral blood mononuclear cells, taken in the first trimester of pregnancy. The sequence was collected from a female donor in good health, enrolled as a control in a pregnancy study.

The CDR3, as DNA: TGTGCCAGCAGCGTACTGCGGGATGACGAGCAGTACTTC. It codes for CASSVLRDDEQYF. The chain uses TRBV27 and TRBJ2-7; a weak D match, TRBD2 (6 bases). There are 13 residues in the CDR3. Germline V gene lookup returns CDR1 MNHEY and CDR2 SMNVEV (reference sequence). The ends were cut back, 6 bases at V and 5 bases at J, with 14 bases in the middle.